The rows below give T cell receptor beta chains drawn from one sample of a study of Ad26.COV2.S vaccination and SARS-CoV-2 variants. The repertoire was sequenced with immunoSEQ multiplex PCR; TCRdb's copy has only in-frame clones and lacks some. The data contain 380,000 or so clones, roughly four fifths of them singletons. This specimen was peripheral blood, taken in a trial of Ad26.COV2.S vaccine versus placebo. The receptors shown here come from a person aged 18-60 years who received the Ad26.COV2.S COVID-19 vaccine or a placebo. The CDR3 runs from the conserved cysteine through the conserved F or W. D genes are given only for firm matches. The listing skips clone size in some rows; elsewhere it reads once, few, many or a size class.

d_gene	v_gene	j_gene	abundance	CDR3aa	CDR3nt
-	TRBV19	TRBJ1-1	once	CASSIGNTEAFF	TGTGCCAGTAGTATCGGCAACACTGAAGCTTTCTTT
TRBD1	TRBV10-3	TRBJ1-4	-	CAISPGQGNEKLFF	TGTGCCATCAGCCCGGGACAGGGGAATGAAAAACTGTTTTTT
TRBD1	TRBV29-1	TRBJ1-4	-	CSGSSGQGPEKLFF	TGCAGCGGGTCTTCAGGACAGGGCCCTGAAAAACTGTTTTTT
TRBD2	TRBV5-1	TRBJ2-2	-	CASTPVAGNTGELFF	TGCGCCAGCACCCCTGTAGCGGGGAACACCGGGGAGCTGTTTTTT
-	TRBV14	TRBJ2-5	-	CASSQVGLTQETQYF	TGTGCCAGCAGCCAAGTCGGGCTAACACAAGAGACCCAGTACTTC
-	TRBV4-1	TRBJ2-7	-	CASSLWRDGYEQYF	TGCGCCAGCAGCCTCTGGAGAGACGGCTACGAGCAGTACTTC
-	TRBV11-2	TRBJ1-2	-	CASSQSGRGGYTF	TGTGCCAGCAGCCAGTCGGGCAGAGGAGGCTACACCTTC
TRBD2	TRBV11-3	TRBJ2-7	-	CASSLVSGGEQYF	TGTGCCAGCAGCTTAGTCTCGGGGGGAGAGCAGTACTTC
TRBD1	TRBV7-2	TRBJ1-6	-	CASSPQGSSYNSPLHF	TGTGCCAGCAGTCCACAGGGGAGCTCCTATAATTCACCCCTCCACTTT
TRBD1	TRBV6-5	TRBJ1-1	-	CASSPGQRAFF	TGTGCCAGCAGCCCGGGACAGCGAGCTTTCTTT
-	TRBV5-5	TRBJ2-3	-	CASSLQDTQYF	TGTGCCAGCAGCCTTCAAGATACGCAGTATTTT
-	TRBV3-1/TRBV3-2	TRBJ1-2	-	CASSQERRSYGYTF	TGTGCCAGCAGCCAAGAGCGCAGATCCTATGGCTACACCTTC
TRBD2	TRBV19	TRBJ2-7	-	CASSTTSGRMYEQYF	TGTGCCAGTAGTACTACTAGCGGGAGGATGTACGAGCAGTACTTC
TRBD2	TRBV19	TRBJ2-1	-	CASSMASGPYNEQFF	TGTGCCAGTAGTATGGCTAGCGGCCCCTACAATGAGCAGTTCTTC
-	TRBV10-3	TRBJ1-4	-	CAISRTGNEKLFF	TGTGCCATCAGCCGCACAGGGAATGAAAAACTGTTTTTT
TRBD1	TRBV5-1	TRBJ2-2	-	CASSHTGVYTGELFF	TGCGCCAGCAGCCATACAGGGGTCTATACCGGGGAGCTGTTTTTT
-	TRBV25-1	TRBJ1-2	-	CASSETDYGYTF	TGTGCCAGCAGTGAAACAGACTATGGCTACACCTTC
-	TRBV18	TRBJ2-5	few	CASSPRGQETQYF	TGTGCCAGCTCACCGCGGGGCCAAGAGACCCAGTACTTC
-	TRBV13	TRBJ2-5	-	CASSPAYVGGETQYF	TGTGCCAGCAGCCCCGCCTACGTAGGAGGAGAGACCCAGTACTTC
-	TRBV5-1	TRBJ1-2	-	CASSFEVKQGNGYTF	TGCGCCAGCAGCTTCGAAGTCAAACAGGGTAATGGCTACACCTTC
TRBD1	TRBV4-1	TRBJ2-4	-	CASSQVQGNIQYF	TGCGCCAGCAGCCAAGTACAGGGGAACATTCAGTACTTC
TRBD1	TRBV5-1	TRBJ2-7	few	CASSFQGAEDEQYF	TGCGCCAGCAGTTTCCAGGGGGCGGAGGACGAGCAGTACTTC